The present TCR beta chain was sequenced within a study of blood T cell repertoires in COVID-19. Study context: The study drew acute and convalescent COVID-19 samples from the United States, Italy and Spain.

Clones were sequenced by immunoSEQ multiplex PCR, and TCRdb holds only the in-frame ones, with some missing. The sample has around 200,000 clones, approximately 87% seen once; the top ten hold 5.5% to 7.5%. In germline, CDR1 is MNHEY, CDR2 SVGAGI. The CDR3 loop spans 14 amino acids. The germline V and J ends were trimmed by 0 bases and 4 bases, with 9 bases remaining between them. This receptor was identified in a man aged 55-75 years who had recovered from COVID-19. The rearrangement links TRBV6-5 to TRBJ1-2, with no clear D. Sequences were obtained from peripheral blood. The DNA of the CDR3 is TGTGCCAGCAGTTACTCGCTACGGGGCTATGGCTACACCTTC. This sequence encodes CASSYSLRGYGYTF.